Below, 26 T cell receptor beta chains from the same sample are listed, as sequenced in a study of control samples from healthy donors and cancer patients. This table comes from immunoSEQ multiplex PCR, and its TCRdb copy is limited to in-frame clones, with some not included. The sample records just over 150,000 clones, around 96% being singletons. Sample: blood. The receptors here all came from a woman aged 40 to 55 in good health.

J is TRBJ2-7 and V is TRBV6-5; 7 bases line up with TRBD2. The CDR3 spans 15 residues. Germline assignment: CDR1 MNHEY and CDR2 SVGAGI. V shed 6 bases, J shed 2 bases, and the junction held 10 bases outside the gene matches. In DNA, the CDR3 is TGTGCCAGCAGCTTCTCCAGCGGGGATACCTACGAGCAGTACTTC. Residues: CASSFSSGDTYEQYF.

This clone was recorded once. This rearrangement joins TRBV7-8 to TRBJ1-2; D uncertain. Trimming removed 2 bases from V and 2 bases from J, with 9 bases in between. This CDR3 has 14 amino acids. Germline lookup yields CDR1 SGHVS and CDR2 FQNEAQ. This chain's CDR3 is CASSLTVTNYGYTF. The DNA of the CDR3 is TGTGCCAGCAGCTTAACAGTAACCAACTATGGCTACACCTTC. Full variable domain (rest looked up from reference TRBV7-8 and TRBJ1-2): GAGVSQSPRYKVAKRGQDVALRCDPISGHVSLFWYQQALGQGPEFLTYFQNEAQLDKSGLPSDRFFAERPEGSVSTLKIQRTQQEDSAVYLCASSLTVTNYGYTFGSGTRLTVV.

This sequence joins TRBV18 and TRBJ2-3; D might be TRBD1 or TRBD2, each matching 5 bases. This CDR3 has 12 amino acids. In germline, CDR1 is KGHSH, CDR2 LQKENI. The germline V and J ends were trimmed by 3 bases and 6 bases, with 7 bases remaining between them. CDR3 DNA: TGTGCCAGCTCACCTCGGGGCGATACGCAGTATTTT. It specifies CASSPRGDTQYF. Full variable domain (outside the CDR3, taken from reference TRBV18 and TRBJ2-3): NAGVMQNPRHLVRRRGQEARLRCSPMKGHSHVYWYRQLPEEGLKFMVYLQKENIIDESGMPKERFSAEFPKEGPSILRIQQVVRGDSAAYFCASSPRGDTQYFGPGTRLTVL.

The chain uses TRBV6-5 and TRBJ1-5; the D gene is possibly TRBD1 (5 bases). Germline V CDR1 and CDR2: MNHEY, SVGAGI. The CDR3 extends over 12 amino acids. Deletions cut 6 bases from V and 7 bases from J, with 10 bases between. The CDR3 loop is CASRGLGQPQHF. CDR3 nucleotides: TGTGCCAGCAGGGGGCTAGGGCAGCCCCAGCATTTT.

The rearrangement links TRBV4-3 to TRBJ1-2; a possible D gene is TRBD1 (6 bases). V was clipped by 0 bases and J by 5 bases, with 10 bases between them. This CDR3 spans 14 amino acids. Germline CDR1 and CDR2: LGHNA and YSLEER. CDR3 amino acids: CASSQELRGYGYTF. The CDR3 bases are TGCGCCAGCAGCCAAGAGCTCAGGGGTTATGGCTACACCTTC.

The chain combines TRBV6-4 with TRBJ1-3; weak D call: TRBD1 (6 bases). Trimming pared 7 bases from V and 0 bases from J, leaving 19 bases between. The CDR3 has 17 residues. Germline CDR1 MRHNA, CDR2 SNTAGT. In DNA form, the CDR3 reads TGTGCCAGCACGAGGTGGGCGGGGGGCGCCTCTGGAAACACCATATATTTT. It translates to CASTRWAGGASGNTIYF.

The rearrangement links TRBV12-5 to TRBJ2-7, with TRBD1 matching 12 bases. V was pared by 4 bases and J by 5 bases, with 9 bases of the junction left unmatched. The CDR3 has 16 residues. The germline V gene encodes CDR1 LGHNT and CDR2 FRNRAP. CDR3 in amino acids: CASGSPGTGGFHEQYF. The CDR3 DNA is TGTGCTAGTGGTTCGCCCGGGACAGGGGGCTTCCACGAGCAGTACTTC.

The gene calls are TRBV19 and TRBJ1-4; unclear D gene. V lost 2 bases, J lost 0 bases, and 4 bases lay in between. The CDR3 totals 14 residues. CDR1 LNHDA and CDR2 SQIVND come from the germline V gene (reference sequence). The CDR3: CASSIQSTNEKLFF. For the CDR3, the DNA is TGTGCCAGTAGTATACAGTCAACTAATGAAAAACTGTTTTTT.

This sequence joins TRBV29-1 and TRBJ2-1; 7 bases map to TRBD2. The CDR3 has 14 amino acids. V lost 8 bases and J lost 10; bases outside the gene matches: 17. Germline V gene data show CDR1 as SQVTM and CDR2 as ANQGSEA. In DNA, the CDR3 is TGCAGCATGAGGCCGCGGGAGACAGCGGGGGAGCAGTTCTTC. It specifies CSMRPRETAGEQFF.

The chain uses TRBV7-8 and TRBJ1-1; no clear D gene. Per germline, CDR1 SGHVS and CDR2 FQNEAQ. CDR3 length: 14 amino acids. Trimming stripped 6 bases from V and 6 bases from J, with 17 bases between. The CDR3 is CASSLGKGGAEAFF. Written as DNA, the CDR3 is TGTGCCAGCAGTCTTGGCAAAGGAGGCGCTGAAGCTTTCTTT.

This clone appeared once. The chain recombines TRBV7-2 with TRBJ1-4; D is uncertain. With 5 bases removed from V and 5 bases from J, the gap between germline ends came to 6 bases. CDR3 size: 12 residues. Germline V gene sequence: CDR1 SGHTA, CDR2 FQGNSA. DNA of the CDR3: TGTGCCAGCAGCCGGGTAAATGAAAAACTGTTTTTT. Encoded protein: CASSRVNEKLFF.

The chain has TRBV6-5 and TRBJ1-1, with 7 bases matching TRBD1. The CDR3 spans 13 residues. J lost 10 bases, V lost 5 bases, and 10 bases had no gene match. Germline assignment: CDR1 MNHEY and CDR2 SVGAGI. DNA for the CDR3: TGTGCCAGCAGTCCCCCAGGGGGAGTAGGAGCTTTCTTT. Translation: CASSPPGGVGAFF.

In nucleotides, the CDR3 is TGTGCCATCAGGATGAACACTGAAGCTTTCTTT. Its translation is CAIRMNTEAFF. The gene calls are TRBV10-3 and TRBJ1-1; D not certain. Trimming stripped 6 bases from V and 0 bases from J, with 2 bases between. The CDR3 extends over 11 amino acids. Germline values: CDR1 ENHRY, CDR2 SYGVKD.

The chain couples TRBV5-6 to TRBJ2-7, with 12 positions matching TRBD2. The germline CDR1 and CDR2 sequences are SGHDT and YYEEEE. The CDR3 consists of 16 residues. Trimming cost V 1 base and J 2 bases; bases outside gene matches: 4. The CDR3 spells CASSLSGLAGTYEQYF. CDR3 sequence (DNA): TGTGCCAGCAGCTTGAGTGGACTAGCGGGGACCTACGAGCAGTACTTC.

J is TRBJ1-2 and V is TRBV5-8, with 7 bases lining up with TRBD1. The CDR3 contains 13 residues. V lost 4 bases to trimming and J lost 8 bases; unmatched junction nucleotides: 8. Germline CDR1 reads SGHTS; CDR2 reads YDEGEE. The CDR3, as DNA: TGTGCCAGCAGCCCGTACGACAGGGACGGCTACACCTTC. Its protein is CASSPYDRDGYTF.

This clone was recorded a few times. The CDR3 spells CASSPGTAPGEKLFF. The CDR3 nucleotides read TGCGCCAGCAGCCCCGGGACAGCCCCCGGGGAAAAACTGTTTTTT. The chain couples TRBV5-1 to TRBJ1-4, with TRBD1 matching over 7 bases. Germline CDR1 SGHRS, CDR2 YFSETQ. The CDR3 has 15 residues. Germline trimming cut 4 bases from V and 8 bases from J; bases unmatched to any gene: 11. Looking up the rest from reference TRBV5-1 and TRBJ1-4 gives the full variable domain: KAGVTQTPRYLIKTRGQQVTLSCSPISGHRSVSWYQQTPGQGLQFLFEYFSETQRNKGNFPGRFSGRQFSNSRSEMNVSTLELGDSALYLCASSPGTAPGEKLFFGSGTQLSVL.

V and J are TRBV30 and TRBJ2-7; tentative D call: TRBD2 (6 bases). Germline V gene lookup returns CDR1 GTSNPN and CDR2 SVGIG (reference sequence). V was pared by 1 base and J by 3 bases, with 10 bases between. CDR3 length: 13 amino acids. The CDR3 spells CAWSGGRSYEQYF. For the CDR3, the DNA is TGTGCCTGGAGTGGAGGGAGGAGCTACGAGCAGTACTTC. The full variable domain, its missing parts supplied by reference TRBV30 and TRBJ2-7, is SQTIHQWPATLVQPVGSPLSLECTVEGTSNPNLYWYRQAAGRGLQLLFYSVGIGQISSEVPQNLSASRPQDRQFILSSKKLLLSDSGFYLCAWSGGRSYEQYFGPGTRLTVT.

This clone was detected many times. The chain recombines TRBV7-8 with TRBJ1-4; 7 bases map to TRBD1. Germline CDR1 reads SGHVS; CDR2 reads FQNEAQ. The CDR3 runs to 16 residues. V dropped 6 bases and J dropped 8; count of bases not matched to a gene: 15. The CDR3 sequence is CASSYDDRVPGEKLFF. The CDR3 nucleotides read TGTGCCAGCAGTTATGATGACAGGGTACCGGGGGAAAAACTGTTTTTT.

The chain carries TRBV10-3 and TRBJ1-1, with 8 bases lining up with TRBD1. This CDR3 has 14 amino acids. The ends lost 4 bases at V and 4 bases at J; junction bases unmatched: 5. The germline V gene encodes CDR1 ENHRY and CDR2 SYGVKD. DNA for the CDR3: TGTGCCATCAGTGCAGGGGGCATCGGCACTGAAGCTTTCTTT. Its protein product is CAISAGGIGTEAFF.

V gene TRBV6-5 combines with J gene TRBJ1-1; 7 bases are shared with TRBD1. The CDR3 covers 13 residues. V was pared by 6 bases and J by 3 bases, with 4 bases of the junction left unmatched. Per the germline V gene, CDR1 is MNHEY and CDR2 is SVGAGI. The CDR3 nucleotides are TGTGCCAGCAGGGTCACAGGGGACACTGAAGCTTTCTTT. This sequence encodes CASRVTGDTEAFF.

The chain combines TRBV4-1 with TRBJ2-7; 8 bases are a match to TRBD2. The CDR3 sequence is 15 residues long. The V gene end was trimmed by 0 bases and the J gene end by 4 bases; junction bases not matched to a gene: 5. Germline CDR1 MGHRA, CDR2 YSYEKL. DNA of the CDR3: TGCGCCAGCAGCCAAGAACTAGCGGCCTTGTACGAGCAGTACTTC. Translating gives CASSQELAALYEQYF.

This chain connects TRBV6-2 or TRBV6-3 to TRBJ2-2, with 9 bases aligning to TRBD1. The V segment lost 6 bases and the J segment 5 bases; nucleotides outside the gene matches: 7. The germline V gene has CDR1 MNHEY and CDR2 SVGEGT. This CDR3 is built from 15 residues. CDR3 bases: TGTGCCAGCAGCCGCGAGACAGGGGGTACCGGGGAGCTGTTTTTT. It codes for CASSRETGGTGELFF.

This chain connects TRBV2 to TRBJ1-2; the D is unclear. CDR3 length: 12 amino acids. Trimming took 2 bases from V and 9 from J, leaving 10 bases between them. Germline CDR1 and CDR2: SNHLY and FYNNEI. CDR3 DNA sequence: TGTGCCAGCAGTGAAACCCCGACACGCTACACCTTC. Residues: CASSETPTRYTF.

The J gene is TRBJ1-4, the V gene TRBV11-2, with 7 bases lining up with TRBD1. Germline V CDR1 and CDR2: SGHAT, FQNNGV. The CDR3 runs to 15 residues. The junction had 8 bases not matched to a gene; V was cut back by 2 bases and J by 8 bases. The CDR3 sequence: CASSLRGGLGEKLFF. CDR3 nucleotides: TGTGCCAGCAGCTTAAGAGGGGGCCTGGGGGAAAAACTGTTTTTT.

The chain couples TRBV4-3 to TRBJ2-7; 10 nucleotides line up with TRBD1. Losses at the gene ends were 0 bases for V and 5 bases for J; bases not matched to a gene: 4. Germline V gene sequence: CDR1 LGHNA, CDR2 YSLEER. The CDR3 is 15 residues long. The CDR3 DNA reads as TGCGCCAGCAGCCAAGAGGGACAGGGGTCCCACGAGCAGTACTTC. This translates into CASSQEGQGSHEQYF.

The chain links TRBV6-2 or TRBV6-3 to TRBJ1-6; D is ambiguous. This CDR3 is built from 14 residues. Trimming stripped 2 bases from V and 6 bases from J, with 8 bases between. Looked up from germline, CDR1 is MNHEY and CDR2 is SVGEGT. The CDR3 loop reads CASSYGRGNSPLHF. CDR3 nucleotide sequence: TGTGCCAGCAGTTACGGCCGGGGTAATTCACCCCTCCACTTT.